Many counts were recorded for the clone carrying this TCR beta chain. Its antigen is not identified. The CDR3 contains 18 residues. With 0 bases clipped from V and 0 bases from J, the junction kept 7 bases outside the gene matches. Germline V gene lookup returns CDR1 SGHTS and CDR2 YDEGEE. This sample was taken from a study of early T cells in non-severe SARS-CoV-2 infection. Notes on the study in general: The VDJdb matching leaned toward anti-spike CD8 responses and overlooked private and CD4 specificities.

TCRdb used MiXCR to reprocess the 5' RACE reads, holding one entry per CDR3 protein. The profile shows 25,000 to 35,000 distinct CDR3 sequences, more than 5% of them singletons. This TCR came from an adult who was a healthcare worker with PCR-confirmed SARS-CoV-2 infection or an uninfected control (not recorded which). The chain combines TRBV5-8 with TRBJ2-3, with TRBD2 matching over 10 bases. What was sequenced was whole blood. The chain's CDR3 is CASSLETSAGGSTDTQYF. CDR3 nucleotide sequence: TGTGCCAGCAGCTTGGAAACATCAGCGGGGGGGAGCACAGATACGCAGTATTTT.